This T cell receptor beta chain was sequenced in a study of T cell responses to AZD1222 COVID-19 vaccine. The study, taken as a whole, reports: Nearly half of unique spike-specific TCRs reportedly avoided B.1.351 and B.1.1.7 mutated regions. There were mostly white British donors and more females than males, and clonal diversity was possibly underestimated. Only after the peak T cell response were repertoires sampled. Distributed over spike, vaccine-associated CD4 TCRs predominated at 160-218 and 743-854.

Germline CDR1 MNHEY, CDR2 SVGEGT. V was shortened by 6 bases and J by 6 bases, with 20 bases between the two germline ends. The CDR3 extends over 16 amino acids. Clones were sequenced by immunoSEQ multiplex PCR, and TCRdb holds only the in-frame ones, with some missing. The sample carries 160,000 or so clones, about 90% recorded once. A word on this clone: The antigen remains unidentified.

The source is an adult in good health. The chain has TRBV6-2 or TRBV6-3 and TRBJ2-2, with a weak D call TRBD1 (5 bases). Sample: peripheral blood, taken on day 0 of AZD1222 vaccination. This chain's CDR3 is CASSRPPSGKAGELFF. CDR3 DNA sequence: TGTGCCAGCAGCCGCCCCCCCTCAGGGAAGGCCGGGGAGCTGTTTTTT.